This T cell receptor beta chain derives from a study of cytomegalovirus exposure and HLA in healthy donors. On the study more broadly: In a previous analysis, some 110 million unique TCR beta sequences were found from some 180 million T cells.

Study-level points and caveats: Cytomegalovirus association was listed for 164 TCR beta chains.

With respect to this clone: Antigen unknown.

60 Vbeta and 13 Jbeta primers were used in PCR. Method: immunoSEQ multiplex PCR; TCRdb's copy keeps in-frame clones and lacks some. Altogether 100,000 to 150,000 clones are present, about 70% being singletons, with the ten largest covering about 7.3%. Sequencing was done on a sample of PBMCs. The receptor was isolated from a male donor in good health and CMV-seronegative.

The CDR3 loop is CASSFRQGSPTDTQYF. CDR3 DNA: TGTGCCAGCAGTTTTCGACAGGGGTCCCCCACAGATACGCAGTATTTT. The chain has TRBV27 and TRBJ2-3, with 8 bases lining up with TRBD1. The CDR3 consists of 16 residues. J gave up 2 bases and V 3 bases, and 7 bases lay outside the gene matches. The germline CDR1 and CDR2 sequences are MNHEY and SMNVEV (reference sequence).